This T cell receptor (beta chain) stems from a study of shared clonotypes between healthy human individuals. To note about this clone: No antigen is known for it.

This was a deep-level run. Once extracted for a subset, genomic DNA was divided evenly among several immunoSEQ plates. Profiled with immunoSEQ multiplex PCR; TCRdb holds only in-frame clones, not every one. The sample lists under 1,100,000 clones; more than 65% were seen once. Notes on the study in general: There were few donors, and this limited the genetic and exposure-history diversity represented. Naive subsets tended to show greater estimated richness than memory subsets.

The specimen sequenced was memory CD4+ T cells sorted from blood. Sample subset: CD45RA-negative fraction. This receptor was taken from a man younger than 35 in good health.

CDR3 sequence reads: CASSPTSYTGELFF. CDR3 sequence (DNA): TGCGCCAGCAGCCCCACCTCATACACCGGGGAGCTGTTTTTT. The genes are TRBV5-1 and TRBJ2-2; no definite D call. CDR3 length: 14 residues. Germline CDR1 is SGHRS and CDR2 is YFSETQ. Trimming stripped 4 bases from V and 3 bases from J, with 10 bases between.